Each of the 21 T cell receptor beta chains below was sequenced from the same sample in a study of OX40 agonist ivuxolimab in advanced cancers. The assay was immunoSEQ multiplex PCR, and TCRdb's table has in-frame clones only and misses some. The data hold some 70,000 clones, with almost 90% observed a single time. The specimen comprised CD4+ or CD8+ T cells sorted from blood, sampled in a trial of the OX40 agonist ivuxolimab. Receptor source: an adult with an advanced solid tumor such as melanoma, head and neck, liver or kidney cancer.

This clone was picked up a small number of times. This sequence joins TRBV14 and TRBJ1-6; the match to TRBD1 covers 7 bases. The germline gives CDR1 SGHDN, CDR2 FVKESK. With 1 base clipped from V and 10 bases from J, the junction kept 7 bases outside the gene matches. The CDR3 is 15 amino acids. The CDR3 loop is CASSQVQGVGSPLHF. CDR3 bases: TGTGCCAGCAGCCAAGTTCAGGGGGTAGGCTCACCCCTCCACTTT. The full variable domain, in which reference TRBV14 and TRBJ1-6 provide the parts outside the CDR3, is EAGVTQFPSHSVIEKGQTVTLRCDPISGHDNLYWYRRVMGKEIKFLLHFVKESKQDESGMPNNRFLAERTGGTYSTLKVQPAELEDSGVYFCASSQVQGVGSPLHFGNGTRLTVT.

This chain links TRBV10-3 with TRBJ2-3; the match to TRBD2 covers 7 bases. V lost 2 bases, J lost 4 bases, and 6 bases stayed unmatched. This CDR3 region has 15 residues. The germline V gene encodes CDR1 ENHRY and CDR2 SYGVKD. In DNA, the CDR3 is TGTGCCATCAGTGAGACGGCGGCGGGGGCAGATACGCAGTATTTT. Protein: CAISETAAGADTQYF.

This clone was detected many times. The chain joins TRBV9 to TRBJ2-1; D may match TRBD1 or TRBD2 (5 bases each). V was shortened by 3 bases and J by 2 bases, with 15 bases between the two germline ends. The CDR3 runs 16 residues. CDR1 is SGDLS and CDR2 is YYNGEE in the germline V gene. CDR3 residues: CASSGTGTRAYNEQFF. The CDR3 nucleotides read TGTGCCAGCAGCGGTACCGGGACCCGAGCCTACAATGAGCAGTTCTTC.

The gene calls are TRBV19 and TRBJ2-3, with TRBD2 matching over 7 bases. CDR1 is LNHDA and CDR2 is SQIVND in the germline V gene (reference sequence). This CDR3 comprises 15 residues. The ends lost 7 bases at V and 2 bases at J; junction bases unmatched: 9. The CDR3 DNA sequence: TGTGCCAGTATCCGGGACTACCGCTCCACAGATACGCAGTATTTT. Translated, it gives CASIRDYRSTDTQYF.

The CDR3 protein is CASSLKTAGSSYEQYF. The CDR3, as DNA: TGTGCCAGCAGCTTAAAAACAGCGGGTAGCTCCTACGAGCAGTACTTC. The chain uses TRBV7-9 and TRBJ2-7; TRBD2 might be the D (6 bases). Trimming removed 2 bases at V and 0 bases at J, with 14 bases between. This CDR3 is 16 amino acids long. Germline V gene sequence: CDR1 SEHNR, CDR2 FQNEAQ (reference sequence).

This chain uses TRBV5-8 with TRBJ2-5, with 9 bases matching TRBD1. V dropped 4 bases and J dropped 0; count of bases not matched to a gene: 19. Germline CDR1 is SGHTS and CDR2 is YDEGEE. The CDR3 extends over 20 amino acids. CDR3 amino acids: CASSLGQGDTSHLYQETQYF. Written as DNA, the CDR3 is TGTGCCAGCAGCCTGGGACAGGGAGACACTTCTCACCTGTACCAAGAGACCCAGTACTTC.

The chain recombines TRBV18 with TRBJ2-2, with TRBD1 as a possible D gene (5 bases). This CDR3 spans 14 amino acids. Trimming pared 2 bases from V and 6 bases from J, leaving 10 bases between. Per germline, CDR1 KGHSH and CDR2 LQKENI. This CDR3 reads CASSPGQGAGELFF. The CDR3 nucleotides are TGTGCCAGCTCACCAGGGCAGGGTGCCGGGGAGCTGTTTTTT.

J is TRBJ1-3 and V is TRBV5-6, with TRBD1 matching 7 bases. CDR1 SGHDT and CDR2 YYEEEE come from the germline V gene. The CDR3 covers 13 residues. After removal of 4 bases from V and 2 bases from J, the junction contained 0 bases not matched to a gene. CDR3 in DNA: TGTGCCAGCAGCCAGGGGGCTGGAAACACCATATATTTT. This translates into CASSQGAGNTIYF.

The rearrangement joins TRBV6-5 to TRBJ2-3; TRBD2 matches at 10 bases. CDR1 and CDR2 from the germline V gene are MNHEY and SVGAGI. This CDR3 is 14 amino acids long. Germline trimming cut 6 bases from V and 6 bases from J; bases unmatched to any gene: 6. The DNA for the CDR3 is TGTGCCAGCAGAACCGGGACTAGCGCTGATACGCAGTATTTT. This encodes CASRTGTSADTQYF.

The V and J genes are TRBV5-4 and TRBJ1-1; 7 nucleotides match TRBD1. Germline CDR1 and CDR2: SGHNT and YYREEE (reference sequence). This CDR3 has 16 residues. Trimming at V came to 6 bases and at J to 1 base, leaving 12 bases not matched to a gene. The CDR3 sequence: CASTGQVGAGNTEAFF. The CDR3 region has the DNA TGTGCCAGCACCGGACAGGTTGGGGCGGGGAACACTGAAGCTTTCTTT. Full variable domain (remainder filled in from reference TRBV5-4 and TRBJ1-1): ETGVTQSPTHLIKTRGQQVTLRCSSQSGHNTVSWYQQALGQGPQFIFQYYREEENGRGNFPPRFSGLQFPNYSSELNVNALELDDSALYLCASTGQVGAGNTEAFFGQGTRLTVV.

This clone was seen more than once but under ten times. Likely a read error: the CDR3 ends without its conserved phenylalanine or tryptophan. The DNA is omitted, as the CDR3 cannot be located on it reliably, and the CDR3 follows TCRdb's listing. The rearrangement links TRBV7-8 to TRBJ1-1; the D call TRBD1 from the table was never checked on the DNA. Germline V gene lookup returns CDR1 SGHVS and CDR2 FQNEAQ. From its first to its last residue, the CDR3 has 13 amino acids. The CDR3 loop reads CASATGEVSRPVL.

The rearrangement links TRBV19 to TRBJ1-4, with D possibly TRBD1 on 6 matching bases. V lost 5 bases and J lost 2, with 12 bases in between. CDR1 LNHDA and CDR2 SQIVND come from the germline V gene (reference sequence). This CDR3 is 15 amino acids long. The CDR3 DNA reads as TGTGCCAGTAGTGTTCAGGGGCATACTAATGAAAAACTGTTTTTT. Residues: CASSVQGHTNEKLFF.

This clone has a handful of counts. V usage is TRBV4-2 and J usage is TRBJ1-1, with a weak D call TRBD1 (5 bases). This CDR3 region has 15 residues. Trimming stripped 0 bases from V and 2 bases from J, with 10 bases between. The V gene's germline CDR1 is LGHNA and CDR2 YNFKEQ. The CDR3 sequence is CASSQDPGQNTEAFF. The CDR3 nucleotides are TGTGCCAGCAGCCAAGATCCAGGGCAAAACACTGAAGCTTTCTTT.

This clone was recorded once. The chain recombines TRBV2 with TRBJ2-7, with D possibly matching TRBD2 (5 bases). The germline CDR1 and CDR2 sequences are SNHLY and FYNNEI. The length of the CDR3 is 15 residues. Between the trimmed V and J ends, which lost 7 bases and 3 bases, there was a span of 19 bases. This CDR3 reads CASMRDWQNYYEQYF. The CDR3 nucleotides are TGTGCCAGCATGAGGGATTGGCAGAATTACTACGAGCAGTACTTC. Full variable domain (missing parts from reference TRBV2 and TRBJ2-7): EPEVTQTPSHQVTQMGQEVILRCVPISNHLYFYWYRQILGQKVEFLVSFYNNEISEKSEIFDDQFSVERPDGSNFTLKIRSTKLEDSAMYFCASMRDWQNYYEQYFGPGTRLTVT.

The rearrangement joins TRBV6-5 to TRBJ2-2; 7 bases agree with TRBD1. J was trimmed by 2 bases and V by 6 bases; bases with no gene match: 6. Germline V gene data show CDR1 as MNHEY and CDR2 as SVGAGI. This CDR3 comprises 15 residues. The CDR3 DNA follows: TGTGCCAGCAGCTATGGGACAGCAAACACCGGGGAGCTGTTTTTT. Protein product: CASSYGTANTGELFF.

The sample holds a few counts of this clone. The chain is built from TRBV7-9 and TRBJ2-7; D ambiguous. The CDR3 loop spans 13 amino acids. Germline V lookup: CDR1 SEHNR, CDR2 FQNEAQ (reference sequence). V lost 1 base, J lost 2 bases, and 6 bases lay in between. DNA of the CDR3: TGTGCCAGCAGCTTAGTCGGCACCTACGAGCAGTACTTC. It yields the protein CASSLVGTYEQYF.

The rearrangement links TRBV7-3 to TRBJ2-3, with TRBD1 identical over 8 bases. J gave up 4 bases and V 5 bases, and 5 bases lay outside the gene matches. Germline-derived CDR1 and CDR2 are SGHTA and FQGTGA. This CDR3 region has 14 residues. CDR3 loop: CASSGQDRADTQYF. CDR3 DNA sequence: TGTGCCAGCAGCGGGCAGGACAGGGCAGATACGCAGTATTTT.

The CDR3 DNA sequence: TGTGCCACCAGCAGGACTGGGACAGGGGGGGAGCCCCAGCATTTT. Residues: CATSRTGTGGEPQHF. J is TRBJ1-5 and V is TRBV15; TRBD1 matches at 11 bases. V shed 3 bases and J 8 bases; nucleotides not matched to a gene: 6. Germline-derived CDR1 and CDR2 are LNHNV and YYDKDF (reference sequence). The CDR3 is 15 residues long.

The chain links TRBV9 to TRBJ1-4, with a possible D match to TRBD1 (5 bases). The germline V and J ends were trimmed by 3 bases and 3 bases, with 9 bases remaining between them. Per the germline V gene, CDR1 is SGDLS and CDR2 is YYNGEE. The CDR3 contains 14 residues. The CDR3 DNA sequence: TGTGCCAGCAGCGCCGGGGGGTCTAATGAAAAACTGTTTTTT. Amino acid sequence: CASSAGGSNEKLFF. The entire variable domain, with the rest obtained from reference TRBV9 and TRBJ1-4, is as follows: DSGVTQTPKHLITATGQRVTLRCSPRSGDLSVYWYQQSLDQGLQFLIQYYNGEERAKGNILERFSAQQFPDLHSELNLSSLELGDSALYFCASSAGGSNEKLFFGSGTQLSVL.

The table lists this clone with a count of one. The chain combines TRBV2 with TRBJ2-1, with D possibly being TRBD2 (6 bases). CDR3 size: 11 residues. CDR1 is SNHLY and CDR2 is FYNNEI in the germline V gene. The CDR3 sequence: CAGGVGYEQFF. CDR3 bases: TGTGCGGGCGGGGTTGGCTATGAGCAGTTCTTC.

This chain joins TRBV6-1 and TRBJ1-6; 8 bases fit TRBD1. Germline assignment: CDR1 MNHNS and CDR2 SASEGT. CDR3 size: 15 residues. After removal of 2 bases from V and 6 bases from J, the junction contained 3 bases not matched to a gene. The CDR3 DNA is TGTGCCAGCAGTGAACGGGACAGGTTTAATTCACCCCTCCACTTT. Its protein is CASSERDRFNSPLHF.